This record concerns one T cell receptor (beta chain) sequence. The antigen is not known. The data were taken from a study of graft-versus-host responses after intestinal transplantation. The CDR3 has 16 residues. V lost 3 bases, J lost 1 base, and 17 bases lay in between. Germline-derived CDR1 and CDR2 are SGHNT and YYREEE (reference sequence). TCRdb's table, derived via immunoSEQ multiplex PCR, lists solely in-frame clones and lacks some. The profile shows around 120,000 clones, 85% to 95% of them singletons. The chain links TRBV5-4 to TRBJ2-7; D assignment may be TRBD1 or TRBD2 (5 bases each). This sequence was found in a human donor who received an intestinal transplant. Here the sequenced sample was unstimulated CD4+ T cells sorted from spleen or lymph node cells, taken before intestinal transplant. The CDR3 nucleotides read TGTGCCAGCAGCTGGGGTTCGGGACGGCCTTCCTACGAGCAGTACTTC. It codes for CASSWGSGRPSYEQYF.